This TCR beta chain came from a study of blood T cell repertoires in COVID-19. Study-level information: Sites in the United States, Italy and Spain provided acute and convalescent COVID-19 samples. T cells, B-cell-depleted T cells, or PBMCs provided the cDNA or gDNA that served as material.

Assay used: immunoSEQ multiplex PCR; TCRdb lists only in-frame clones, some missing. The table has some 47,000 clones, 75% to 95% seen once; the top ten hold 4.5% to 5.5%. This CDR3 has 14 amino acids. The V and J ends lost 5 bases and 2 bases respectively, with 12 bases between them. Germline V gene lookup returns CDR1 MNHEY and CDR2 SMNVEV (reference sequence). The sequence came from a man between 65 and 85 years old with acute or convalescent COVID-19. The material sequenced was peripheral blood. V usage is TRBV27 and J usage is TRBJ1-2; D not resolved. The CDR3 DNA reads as TGTGCCAGCAGTCCAAAGACTTACAACTATGGCTACACCTTC. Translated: CASSPKTYNYGYTF.